Shown below are 2 T cell receptor beta chains from a single sample sequenced in a study of CD8 T cells in ankylosing spondylitis. TCRdb reanalysed the 5' RACE reads using MiXCR and keeps one entry per CDR3 protein. The table lists 150,000 to 250,000 distinct CDR3 sequences, around 13% of them singletons. The sequenced sample consisted of blood, either unsorted or a sorted T cell fraction (not recorded which). All receptors come from a male donor with ankylosing spondylitis or in good health (not recorded which).

This clonotype has only a few counts. J is TRBJ2-5 and V is TRBV7-6, with 12 bases fitting TRBD2. Trimming removed 5 bases from V and 5 bases from J; junction bases left unmatched: 3. CDR3 length: 14 amino acids. Looked up from germline, CDR1 is SGHVS and CDR2 is FNYEAQ. The CDR3 nucleotides are TGTGCCAGCAGCCGACTAGCGGGAGAGGAGACCCAGTACTTC. This sequence encodes CASSRLAGEETQYF.

The chain joins TRBV28 to TRBJ2-5; 8 bases map to TRBD2. Germline V gives CDR1 MDHEN, CDR2 SYDVKM. J was trimmed by 2 bases and V by 8 bases; bases with no gene match: 16. CDR3 size: 17 residues. CDR3 sequence reads: CASASGYFSGGQETQYF. The CDR3 DNA is TGTGCCAGCGCTAGCGGGTATTTTTCCGGTGGTCAAGAGACCCAGTACTTC.